Following are 19 T cell receptor beta chains from one sample sequenced in a study of T cells after yellow fever vaccination. TCRdb independently ran MiXCR on the 5' RACE reads; one entry per CDR3 protein. The sample has fewer than 450,000 distinct CDR3 sequences; around a tenth are singletons. The sample was PBMCs, taken on the day of the first yellow fever vaccination. Every receptor here comes from a man younger than 30 who received the YFV17D yellow fever vaccine.

This clonotype was observed a few times. The J gene is TRBJ2-3, the V gene TRBV30; the D is unclear. Germline V CDR1 and CDR2: GTSNPN, SVGIG (reference sequence). This CDR3 has 14 amino acids. Trimming shortened V by 1 base and J by 2 bases, and 10 bases separated the two germline ends. CDR3 loop: CAWSATTPTDTQYF. The CDR3 region has the DNA TGTGCCTGGAGTGCTACGACCCCCACAGATACGCAGTATTTT.

This clonotype was counted between two and nine times. The chain joins TRBV7-2 to TRBJ2-1; TRBD1 agrees at 8 bases. Germline V CDR1 and CDR2: SGHTA, FQGNSA. CDR3 size: 17 residues. Losses at the gene ends were 5 bases for V and 7 bases for J; bases not matched to a gene: 16. The CDR3 sequence is CASSIRLGQGAFNEQFF. In nucleotides, the CDR3 is TGTGCCAGCAGCATACGCCTGGGGCAGGGGGCTTTTAATGAGCAGTTCTTC.

The chain joins TRBV5-6 to TRBJ2-7, with D unclear. CDR1 is SGHDT, CDR2 YYEEEE, per germline. This CDR3 has 14 amino acids. V was clipped by 5 bases and J by 0 bases, with 12 bases between them. The CDR3 DNA reads TGTGCCAGCAGTCATCGGACGGCCTCCTACGAGCAGTACGTC. Amino acids: CASSHRTASYEQYV.

J is TRBJ2-6 and V is TRBV20-1; 7 nucleotides align to TRBD1. Trimming at V came to 7 bases and at J to 1 base, leaving 4 bases not matched to a gene. The germline V gene encodes CDR1 DFQATT and CDR2 SNEGSKA (reference sequence). The CDR3 is 14 residues long. CDR3 bases: TGCAGTGGAAGACAGGGATCTGGGGCCAACGTCCTGACTTTC. This gives the protein CSGRQGSGANVLTF.

The J gene is TRBJ2-7, the V gene TRBV23-1; D is possibly TRBD2 (5 bases). TRBV23-1 is annotated as an ORF whose role is uncertain. The CDR3 runs 16 residues. Trimming took 0 bases from V and 1 from J, leaving 13 bases between them. CDR3 amino acids: CASSQSLVRVSYEQYV. The CDR3 DNA follows: TGCGCCAGCAGTCAATCGTTGGTGAGGGTTTCCTACGAGCAGTACGTC.

There are many counts of this clonotype. This chain joins TRBV7-2 and TRBJ2-5, with 7 bases that match TRBD2. CDR3 length: 14 residues. Per germline, CDR1 SGHTA and CDR2 FQGNSA. V was pared by 7 bases and J by 4 bases, with 9 bases of the junction left unmatched. CDR3 bases: TGTGCCAGCACTTTAGTGGGAGGGTTAGAGACCCAGTACTTC. It is translated as CASTLVGGLETQYF.

The chain has TRBV5-4 and TRBJ2-3; D could derive from TRBD1 or TRBD2 (5 bases each). The CDR3 is 16 amino acids. Germline lookup yields CDR1 SGHNT and CDR2 YYREEE (reference sequence). V lost 0 bases, J lost 0 bases, and 11 bases lay in between. Here the CDR3 reads CASSLEGTVSTDTQYF. Written as DNA, the CDR3 is TGTGCCAGCAGCTTGGAGGGGACGGTCAGCACAGATACGCAGTATTTT.

The V gene is TRBV12-3 or TRBV12-4, the J gene TRBJ1-1; 7 nucleotides match TRBD1. V dropped 7 bases and J dropped 1; count of bases not matched to a gene: 6. The CDR3 runs 14 residues. The DNA of the CDR3 is TGTGCCAGCACCCGACAGGGCCGGAACACTGAAGCTTTCTTT. Protein: CASTRQGRNTEAFF.

With respect to this clonotype: Relative to the germline gene, one junction end is altered; a read error may explain this. This sequence joins TRBV12-3 or TRBV12-4 and TRBJ2-1; 8 bases align to TRBD2. This CDR3 spans 14 amino acids. CDR3 DNA sequence: TGTGCCATCAGTTTAGCGGGGTCTAACAATGAGCAGTTCTTC. Protein product: CAISLAGSNNEQFF.

This clonotype appeared many times. The chain joins TRBV12-5 to TRBJ2-1, with D perhaps TRBD1 or TRBD2 (6 bases each). CDR1 is LGHNT, CDR2 FRNRAP, per germline. This CDR3 comprises 16 residues. V lost 7 bases and J lost 4, with 20 bases in between. The CDR3 sequence is CASVPGGSGSYNEQFF. DNA for the CDR3: TGTGCTAGTGTCCCCGGGGGCAGCGGCTCTTACAATGAGCAGTTCTTC.

This clonotype has more than one count but fewer than ten. V and J are TRBV20-1 and TRBJ1-5, with 8 bases that match TRBD1. CDR3 length: 13 residues. Germline CDR1 DFQATT, CDR2 SNEGSKA (reference sequence). The trim removed 1 base at V and 5 bases at J, leaving 1 base unmatched. CDR3 region: CSARGQGYQPQHF. For the CDR3, the DNA is TGCAGTGCTAGAGGACAGGGGTATCAGCCCCAGCATTTT.

A few counts support this clonotype. The chain recombines TRBV20-1 with TRBJ1-2; 10 bases map to TRBD1. CDR3 length: 14 residues. The germline gives CDR1 DFQATT, CDR2 SNEGSKA (reference sequence). V lost 4 bases to trimming and J lost 7 bases; unmatched junction nucleotides: 9. The DNA of the CDR3 is TGCAGTGCTACAAAGACAGGGGGCGCGGCTGGCTACACCTTC. This gives the protein CSATKTGGAAGYTF.

This chain uses TRBV25-1 with TRBJ1-4; a possible D gene is TRBD1 (5 bases). V was pared by 3 bases and J by 7 bases, with 9 bases between. The CDR3 runs 13 residues. Germline CDR1 MGHDK, CDR2 SYGVNS. The chain's CDR3 is CASSDRTIEKLFF. Here the CDR3 DNA reads TGTGCCAGCAGTGACCGGACAATTGAAAAACTGTTTTTT.

This clonotype was counted a few times. The chain carries TRBV6-2 or TRBV6-3 and TRBJ2-1; D gene uncertain. This CDR3 has 14 residues. Deletions cut 4 bases from V and 3 bases from J, with 10 bases between. Germline-derived CDR1 and CDR2 are MNHEY and SVGEGT. CDR3 sequence (DNA): TGTGCCAGCAGTTTGCTCGCCCACTACAATGAGCAGTTCTTC. Its translation is CASSLLAHYNEQFF.

This clonotype was seen more than once but under ten times. V and J are TRBV20-1 and TRBJ2-3; 9 bases map to TRBD2. The germline CDR1 and CDR2 sequences are DFQATT and SNEGSKA (reference sequence). The CDR3 runs to 13 residues. J lost 2 bases, V lost 7 bases, and 4 bases had no gene match. Here the CDR3 DNA reads TGCAGTGGCGTAGCGGGGGTCACAGATACGCAGTATTTT. This codes for CSGVAGVTDTQYF.

This clonotype has more than one count but fewer than ten. The V gene is TRBV7-2, the J gene TRBJ2-4, with D unclear. V was trimmed by 5 bases and J by 2 bases, leaving 10 bases between them. The CDR3 consists of 14 residues. Germline CDR1 is SGHTA and CDR2 is FQGNSA. In nucleotides, the CDR3 is TGTGCCAGCAGCCTTGCGTCTACCAAAAACATTCAGTACTTC. Encoded protein: CASSLASTKNIQYF.

The V gene is TRBV7-9, the J gene TRBJ2-1, with D possibly being TRBD1 (5 bases). This CDR3 contains 13 residues. The V end was cut by 2 bases, the J end by 9 bases, with 11 bases between. Germline-derived CDR1 and CDR2 are SEHNR and FQNEAQ (reference sequence). CDR3: CASSLSQGGEQFF. As DNA, the CDR3 is TGTGCCAGCAGCTTAAGTCAGGGCGGTGAGCAGTTCTTC.

The chain employs TRBV5-1 and TRBJ2-5; 9 bases line up with TRBD1. Germline V gene sequence: CDR1 SGHRS, CDR2 YFSETQ. This CDR3 is 15 amino acids long. The ends lost 3 bases at V and 1 base at J; junction bases unmatched: 4. This CDR3 reads CASSWGQGSQETQYF. The CDR3 nucleotides are TGCGCCAGCAGCTGGGGACAGGGAAGCCAAGAGACCCAGTACTTC.

This clonotype was observed a handful of times. This chain links TRBV7-9 with TRBJ2-7, with TRBD2 matching 9 bases. V shed 8 bases and J 3 bases; nucleotides not matched to a gene: 8. The germline V gene encodes CDR1 SEHNR and CDR2 FQNEAQ (reference sequence). This CDR3 region has 14 residues. CDR3 nucleotides: TGTGCCAGCGCCCGGGCTAGCGGGGACTACGAGCAGTACTTC. Its translation: CASARASGDYEQYF. Full variable domain (rest looked up from reference TRBV7-9 and TRBJ2-7): DTGVSQNPRHKITKRGQNVTFRCDPISEHNRLYWYRQTLGQGPEFLTYFQNEAQLEKSRLLSDRFSAERPKGSFSTLEIQRTEQGDSAMYLCASARASGDYEQYFGPGTRLTVT.